This T cell receptor (beta chain) was found in a study of blood T cells in healthy people across ages. A second roughly 6 to 11 cycle PCR used barcoded and J-beta primers. TCRdb re-derived calls from the 5' RACE reads in MiXCR, one entry per CDR3 protein. The sample includes 450,000 to 700,000 distinct CDR3 sequences, 25% to 30% seen only once; the top ten take around 18%. The TCR was taken from an older woman in good health. The specimen was blood.

The CDR3 spells CAWHRDREGYTF. CDR3 nucleotide sequence: TGTGCCTGGCACCGGGACAGGGAAGGCTACACCTTC. The chain is built from TRBV2 and TRBJ1-2; 9 bases fit TRBD1. Germline-derived CDR1 and CDR2 are SNHLY and FYNNEI. The CDR3 is 12 amino acids. J gave up 8 bases and V 11 bases, and 9 bases lay outside the gene matches.